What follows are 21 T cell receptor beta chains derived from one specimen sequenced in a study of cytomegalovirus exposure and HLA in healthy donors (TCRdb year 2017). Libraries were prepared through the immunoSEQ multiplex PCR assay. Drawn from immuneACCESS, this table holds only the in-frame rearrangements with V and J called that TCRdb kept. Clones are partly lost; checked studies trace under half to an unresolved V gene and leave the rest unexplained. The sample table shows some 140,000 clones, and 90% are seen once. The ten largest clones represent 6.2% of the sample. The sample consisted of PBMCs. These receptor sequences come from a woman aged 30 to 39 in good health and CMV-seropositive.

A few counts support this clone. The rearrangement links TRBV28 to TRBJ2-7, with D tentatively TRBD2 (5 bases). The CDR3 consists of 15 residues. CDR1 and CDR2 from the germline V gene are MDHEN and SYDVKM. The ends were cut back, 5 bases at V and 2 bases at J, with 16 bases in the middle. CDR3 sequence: CASSPRTGVTYEQYF. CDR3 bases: TGTGCCAGCAGTCCACGAACCGGGGTTACCTACGAGCAGTACTTC.

The CDR3 protein is CASSTQGPGNTIYF. The CDR3 DNA sequence: TGTGCCAGCAGTACGCAGGGCCCTGGAAACACCATATATTTT. This chain joins TRBV2 and TRBJ1-3, with D perhaps matching TRBD1 (5 bases). Germline CDR1 is SNHLY and CDR2 is FYNNEI. V lost 5 bases to trimming and J lost 2 bases, with 10 bases between them. This CDR3 is 14 amino acids long.

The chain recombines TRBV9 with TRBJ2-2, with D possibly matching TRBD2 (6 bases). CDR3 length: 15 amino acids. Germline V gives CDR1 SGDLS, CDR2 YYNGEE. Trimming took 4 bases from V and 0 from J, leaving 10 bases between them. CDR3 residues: CASSFSGTNTGELFF. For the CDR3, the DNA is TGTGCCAGCAGCTTTAGCGGAACGAACACCGGGGAGCTGTTTTTT.

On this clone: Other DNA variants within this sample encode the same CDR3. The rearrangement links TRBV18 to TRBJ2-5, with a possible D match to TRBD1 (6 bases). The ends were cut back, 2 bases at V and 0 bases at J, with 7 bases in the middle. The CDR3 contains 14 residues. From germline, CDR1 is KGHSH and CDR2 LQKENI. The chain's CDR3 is CASSPGQYQETQYF. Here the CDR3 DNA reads TGTGCCAGCTCACCAGGACAGTACCAAGAGACCCAGTACTTC.

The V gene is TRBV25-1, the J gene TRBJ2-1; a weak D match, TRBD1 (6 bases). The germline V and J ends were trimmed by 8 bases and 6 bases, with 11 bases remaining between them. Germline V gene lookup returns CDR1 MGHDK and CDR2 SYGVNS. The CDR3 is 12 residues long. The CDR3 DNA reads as TGTGCCAGCGGCTCAGGGGTCAATGAGCAGTTCTTC. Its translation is CASGSGVNEQFF.

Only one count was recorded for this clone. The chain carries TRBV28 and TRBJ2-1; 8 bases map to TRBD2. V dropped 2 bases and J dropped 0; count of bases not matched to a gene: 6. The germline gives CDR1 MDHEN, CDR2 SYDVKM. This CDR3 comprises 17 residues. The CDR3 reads CASSLPPSGSSYNEQFF. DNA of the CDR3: TGTGCCAGCAGTTTACCCCCGAGCGGGAGCTCCTACAATGAGCAGTTCTTC.

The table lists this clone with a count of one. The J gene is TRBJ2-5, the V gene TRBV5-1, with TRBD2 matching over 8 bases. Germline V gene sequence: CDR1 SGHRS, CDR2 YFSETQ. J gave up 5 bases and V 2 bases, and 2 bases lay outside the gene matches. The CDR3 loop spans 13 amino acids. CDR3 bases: TGCGCCAGCAGCTTTCCGGGGGGGGAGACCCAGTACTTC. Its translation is CASSFPGGETQYF.

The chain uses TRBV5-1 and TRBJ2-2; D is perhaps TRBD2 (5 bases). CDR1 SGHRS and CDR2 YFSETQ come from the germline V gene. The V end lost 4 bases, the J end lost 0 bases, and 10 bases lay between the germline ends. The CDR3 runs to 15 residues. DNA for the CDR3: TGCGCCAGCAGCGCCGGGAATCCGAACACCGGGGAGCTGTTTTTT. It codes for CASSAGNPNTGELFF.

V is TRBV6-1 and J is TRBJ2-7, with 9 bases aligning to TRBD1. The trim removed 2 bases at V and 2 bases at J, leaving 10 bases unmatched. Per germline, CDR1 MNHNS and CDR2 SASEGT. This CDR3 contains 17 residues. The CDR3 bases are TGTGCCAGCAGTGAAAGGGGGACAGGGAATAGAGCCTACGAGCAGTACTTC. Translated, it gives CASSERGTGNRAYEQYF.

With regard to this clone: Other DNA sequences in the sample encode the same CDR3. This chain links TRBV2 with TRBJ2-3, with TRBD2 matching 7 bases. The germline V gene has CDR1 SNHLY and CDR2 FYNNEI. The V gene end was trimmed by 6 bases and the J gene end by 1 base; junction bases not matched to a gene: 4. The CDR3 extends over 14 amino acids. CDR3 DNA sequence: TGTGCCAGCAGGGTAGCGGGCCGCACAGATACGCAGTATTTT. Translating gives CASRVAGRTDTQYF.

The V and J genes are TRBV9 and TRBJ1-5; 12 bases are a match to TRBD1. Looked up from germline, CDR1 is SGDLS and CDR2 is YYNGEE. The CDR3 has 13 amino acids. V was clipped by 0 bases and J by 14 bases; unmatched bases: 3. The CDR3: CASSVGDRGQEHF. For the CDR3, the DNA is TGTGCCAGCAGCGTAGGGGACAGGGGGCAAGAGCATTTT.

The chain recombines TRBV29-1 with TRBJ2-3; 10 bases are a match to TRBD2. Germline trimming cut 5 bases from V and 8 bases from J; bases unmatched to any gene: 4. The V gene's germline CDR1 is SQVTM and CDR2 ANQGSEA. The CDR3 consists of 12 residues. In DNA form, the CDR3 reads TGCAGCGTTAGGGTAGCGGGAGGTACGCAGTATTTT. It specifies CSVRVAGGTQYF.

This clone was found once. CDR3 amino acids: CASSLSQGVKNIQYF. CDR3 coding DNA: TGTGCCAGCAGCTTATCACAGGGTGTCAAAAACATTCAGTACTTC. This sequence joins TRBV7-8 and TRBJ2-4, with D possibly being TRBD1 (6 bases). Trimming pared 2 bases from V and 3 bases from J, leaving 11 bases between. CDR1 is SGHVS and CDR2 is FQNEAQ in the germline V gene. The CDR3 is 15 residues long.

CDR3 sequence: CASSTLAGVIGSYEQYF. The CDR3 DNA is TGTGCCAGCAGCACACTAGCGGGAGTAATCGGCTCCTACGAGCAGTACTTC. The chain joins TRBV7-8 to TRBJ2-7; the match to TRBD2 covers 11 bases. V lost 5 bases, J lost 0 bases, and 9 bases stayed unmatched. The CDR3 totals 17 residues. Germline CDR1 is SGHVS and CDR2 is FQNEAQ.

The CDR3: CASSRGIYGYTF. In DNA form, the CDR3 reads TGTGCCAGCAGCAGGGGGATCTATGGCTACACCTTC. The gene calls are TRBV5-6 and TRBJ1-2; D might be TRBD1 (6 bases). CDR3 length equals 12 residues. V was pared by 4 bases and J by 4 bases, with 8 bases between. Per germline, CDR1 SGHDT and CDR2 YYEEEE. Full variable domain (remainder filled in from reference TRBV5-6 and TRBJ1-2): DAGVTQSPTHLIKTRGQQVTLRCSPKSGHDTVSWYQQALGQGPQFIFQYYEEEERQRGNFPDRFSGHQFPNYSSELNVNALLLGDSALYLCASSRGIYGYTFGSGTRLTVV.

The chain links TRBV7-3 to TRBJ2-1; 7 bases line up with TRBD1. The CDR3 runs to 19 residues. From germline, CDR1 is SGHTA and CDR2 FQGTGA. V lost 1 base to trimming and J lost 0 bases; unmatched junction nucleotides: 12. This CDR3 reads CASSLSSADRINSYNEQFF. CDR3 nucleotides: TGTGCCAGCAGCTTAAGCAGTGCGGACAGGATAAACTCCTACAATGAGCAGTTCTTC.

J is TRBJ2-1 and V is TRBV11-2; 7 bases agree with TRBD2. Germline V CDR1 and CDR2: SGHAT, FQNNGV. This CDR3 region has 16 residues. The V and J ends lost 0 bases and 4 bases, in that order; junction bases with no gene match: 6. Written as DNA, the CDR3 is TGTGCCAGCAGCTTAGAGACTAGCCCAGCGTACAATGAGCAGTTCTTC. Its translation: CASSLETSPAYNEQFF.

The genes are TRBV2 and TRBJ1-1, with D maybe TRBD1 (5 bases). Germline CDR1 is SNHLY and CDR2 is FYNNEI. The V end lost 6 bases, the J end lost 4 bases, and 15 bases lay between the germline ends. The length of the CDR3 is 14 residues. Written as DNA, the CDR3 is TGTGCCAGCAGAACGACAGCTATGGGCACTGAAGCTTTCTTT. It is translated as CASRTTAMGTEAFF.

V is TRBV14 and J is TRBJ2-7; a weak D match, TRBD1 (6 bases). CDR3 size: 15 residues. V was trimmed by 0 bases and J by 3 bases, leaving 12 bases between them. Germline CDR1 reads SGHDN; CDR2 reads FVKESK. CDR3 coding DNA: TGTGCCAGCAGCCAAGAAAGGGGACATATCTACGAGCAGTACTTC. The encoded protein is CASSQERGHIYEQYF.

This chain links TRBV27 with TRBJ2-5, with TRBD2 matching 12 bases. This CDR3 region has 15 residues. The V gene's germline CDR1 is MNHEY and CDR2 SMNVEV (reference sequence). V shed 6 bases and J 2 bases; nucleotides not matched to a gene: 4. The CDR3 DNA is TGTGCCAGCAGCACCGGGACTAGCGGGCAAGAGACCCAGTACTTC. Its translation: CASSTGTSGQETQYF.

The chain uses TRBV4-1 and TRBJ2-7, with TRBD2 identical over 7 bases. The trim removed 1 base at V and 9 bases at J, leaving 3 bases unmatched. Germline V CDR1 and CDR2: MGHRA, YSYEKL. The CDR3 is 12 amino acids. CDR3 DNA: TGCGCCAGCAGCCAAGTTGGCGGGAGGCAGTACTTC. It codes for CASSQVGGRQYF.